A selection of T cell receptor beta chains follows, all from one sample in a study of T cells after posttransplantation cyclophosphamide. TCRdb's copy holds only in-frame clones and misses some; the assay was immunoSEQ multiplex PCR. The sample is made up of approximately 15,000 clones, none counted only once. This sample comprised PBMCs, obtained after allogeneic stem cell transplant with posttransplant cyclophosphamide. Receptor source: a female patient aged 30 to 40 who received an allogeneic stem cell transplant from a related donor, was CMV-positive, and had no GVHD. Some T cells may have come from the graft donor. Each CDR3 is given with its conserved first and last residue. Fields, in order: V gene, CDR3 length, D gene, clone size, J gene, CDR3 DNA, CDR3 protein. D genes are given only for firm matches. Rows give clone size only sometimes, using once, few, many, or a class for an expanded clone.

TRBV5-1,15,TRBD1,many,TRBJ1-5,TGCGCCAGCAGCTTTGGACAGGGCTCCAATCAGCCCCAGCATTTT,CASSFGQGSNQPQHF
TRBV19,13,.,many,TRBJ1-2,TGTGCCAGTAGTATTCGATGGGAGTATGGCTACACCTTC,CASSIRWEYGYTF
TRBV4-3,16,.,many,TRBJ2-7,TGCGCCAGCAGCCCATTGGTGCCGCCTAACCCCTACGAGCAGTACTTC,CASSPLVPPNPYEQYF
TRBV28,15,.,many,TRBJ2-6,TGTGCCAGCAGTTTACCGGGCTCTGGGGCCAACGTCCTGACTTTC,CASSLPGSGANVLTF
TRBV4-1,16,TRBD1,many,TRBJ2-2,TGCGCCAGCAACCCACCGGGACAGGGGAACACCGGGGAGCTGTTTTTT,CASNPPGQGNTGELFF
TRBV5-1,15,TRBD2,many,TRBJ2-3,TGCGCCAGCAGCCCAAGTAGCGGGAGGAGCGGTACGCAGTATTTT,CASSPSSGRSGTQYF
TRBV6-6,14,.,many,TRBJ2-2,TGTGCCAGCAGTTACTCGGGCGAGGGCAGGGAGCTGTTTTTT,CASSYSGEGRELFF
TRBV19,13,.,many,TRBJ2-7,TGTGCCGCAACATATCGGGGTTCGGGTGAGCAGTACTTC,CAATYRGSGEQYF
TRBV11-2,13,.,many,TRBJ1-1,TGTGCCAGCAGCTTAGCTCGCGGCGCTGAAGCTTTCTTT,CASSLARGAEAFF
TRBV19,17,.,many,TRBJ1-4,TGTGCCAGTAGTATCCGGCAGGGCCTTCCAACTAATGAAAAACTGTTTTTT,CASSIRQGLPTNEKLFF
TRBV9,15,.,few,TRBJ2-5,TGTGCCAGCAGCGTAGACGGGACACTCCAAGAGACCCAGTACTTC,CASSVDGTLQETQYF
TRBV28,16,.,many,TRBJ2-1,TGTGCCAGCAGTTTTTTATTGCAGGTAGGGGGCAATGAGCAGTTCTTC,CASSFLLQVGGNEQFF
TRBV4-1,13,.,many,TRBJ2-3,TGCGCCAGCAGCCAAGACCGGGGGACTACGCAGTATTTT,CASSQDRGTTQYF
TRBV7-9,16,TRBD2,many,TRBJ2-1,TGTGCCAGCAGCTTAGCAAGGGGACTAGGGGACAATGAGCAGTTCTTC,CASSLARGLGDNEQFF
TRBV28,14,.,many,TRBJ2-1,TGTGCCAGCAGGGGGGACATTCAGGACAATGAGCAGTTCTTC,CASRGDIQDNEQFF
TRBV4-2,20,TRBD2,many,TRBJ2-7,TGTGCCAGCAGCCAAGATCTGCCGGGACTAGCGGGGTCCATCTCCTACGAGCAGTACTTC,CASSQDLPGLAGSISYEQYF
TRBV10-2,15,.,many,TRBJ2-7,TGCGCCAGCCGTTCGATAAGACTTAGCGTCTACGAGCAGTACTTC,CASRSIRLSVYEQYF
TRBV7-8,11,.,many,TRBJ2-2,TGTGCCAGCAGTTCTACCGGGGAGCTGTTTTTT,CASSSTGELFF
TRBV28,18,TRBD1,many,TRBJ2-7,TGTGCCAGCCAGAAACCGGGACAGGGGTACTTCCTAGAGTACGAGCAGTACTTC,CASQKPGQGYFLEYEQYF
TRBV10-3,18,TRBD2,many,TRBJ2-1,TGTGCCATCAGTGATCCCGGGAGGGCGGGAGGCTCCTACAATGAGCAGTTCTTC,CAISDPGRAGGSYNEQFF
TRBV18,12,.,many,TRBJ2-7,TGTGCCAGCTCACCTGGAGACTACGAGCAGTACTTC,CASSPGDYEQYF
TRBV7-2,14,.,few,TRBJ2-5,TGTGCCAGCAGCACTCGGACAATCCAAGAGACCCAGTACTTC,CASSTRTIQETQYF
TRBV25-1,17,TRBD1,many,TRBJ1-1,TGTGCCAGCAGTGAACTAAACTCGGGACAGAAAAACACTGAAGCTTTCTTT,CASSELNSGQKNTEAFF
TRBV28,11,.,many,TRBJ2-1,TGTGCCAGCAGTCTTTGGGGCGAGCAGTTCTTC,CASSLWGEQFF
TRBV30,13,.,many,TRBJ2-7,TGTGCCTGGAGTCAGGGAATCTCCTACGAGCAGTACTTC,CAWSQGISYEQYF
TRBV2,14,TRBD2,many,TRBJ2-3,TGTGCCAGCAGTCCTAGCGGGAGGGCCGATACGCAGTATTTT,CASSPSGRADTQYF
TRBV10-3,13,TRBD2,many,TRBJ2-7,TGTGCCAACCGAGCGGGAGAGGTGGGCGAGCAGTACTTC,CANRAGEVGEQYF
TRBV18,17,TRBD2,.,TRBJ2-7,TGTGCCAGCTCAAGGCGGACTAGCGGGGATTTCTCCTACGAGCAGTACTTC,CASSRRTSGDFSYEQYF
TRBV28,14,.,many,TRBJ2-4,TGTGCCAGCAGGGCGGAACTAGCCAAAAACATTCAGTACTTC,CASRAELAKNIQYF
TRBV2,15,.,many,TRBJ2-5,TGTGCCAGCAGTGAAGCTTCGGCAGGACAAGAGACCCAGTACTTC,CASSEASAGQETQYF
TRBV27,15,TRBD1,many,TRBJ1-3,TGTGCCAGCAGTTTACAGGGGGCATCTGGAAACACCATATATTTT,CASSLQGASGNTIYF
TRBV6-5,15,.,few,TRBJ1-5,TGTGCCAGCAGCCACGCGAGGGCCTTGCATCAGCCCCAGCATTTT,CASSHARALHQPQHF
TRBV4-1,19,TRBD2,many,TRBJ2-1,TGCGCCAGCAGGGTAGGTGGCGGGAGGTTCGCCAATAGGTACAATGAGCAGTTCTTC,CASRVGGGRFANRYNEQFF